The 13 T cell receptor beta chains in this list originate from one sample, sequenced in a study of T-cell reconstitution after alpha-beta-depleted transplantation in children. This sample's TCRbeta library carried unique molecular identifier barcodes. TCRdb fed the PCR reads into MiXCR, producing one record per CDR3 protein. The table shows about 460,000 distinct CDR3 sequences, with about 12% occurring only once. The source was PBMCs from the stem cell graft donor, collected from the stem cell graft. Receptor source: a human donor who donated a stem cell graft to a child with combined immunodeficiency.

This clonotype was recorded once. This chain's CDR3 is CAWSRGGETQYF. The DNA of the CDR3 is TGTGCCTGGAGTAGAGGGGGGGAGACCCAGTACTTC. The chain couples TRBV30 to TRBJ2-5; D assignment may be TRBD1 or TRBD2 (6 bases each). CDR3 length: 12 amino acids. V lost 2 bases to trimming and J lost 5 bases, with 9 bases between them. Germline lookup yields CDR1 GTSNPN and CDR2 SVGIG (reference sequence).

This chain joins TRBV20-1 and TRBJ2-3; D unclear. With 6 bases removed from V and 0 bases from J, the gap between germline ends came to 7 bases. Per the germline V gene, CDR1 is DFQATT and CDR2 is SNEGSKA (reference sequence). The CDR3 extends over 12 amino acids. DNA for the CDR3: TGCAGTGCGGAAATTAGCACAGATACGCAGTATTTT. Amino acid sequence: CSAEISTDTQYF.

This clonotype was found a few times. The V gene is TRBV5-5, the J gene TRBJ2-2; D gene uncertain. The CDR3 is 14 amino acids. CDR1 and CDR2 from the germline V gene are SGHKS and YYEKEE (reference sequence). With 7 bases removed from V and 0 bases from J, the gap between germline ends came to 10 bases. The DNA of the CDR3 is TGTGCCAGCCTTAGGGTCTCGAACACCGGGGAGCTGTTTTTT. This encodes CASLRVSNTGELFF.

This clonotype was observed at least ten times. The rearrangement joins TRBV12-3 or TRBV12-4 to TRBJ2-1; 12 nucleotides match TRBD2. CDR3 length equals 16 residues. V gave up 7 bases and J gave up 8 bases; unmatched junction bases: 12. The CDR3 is CASKSLAGGVLDEQFF. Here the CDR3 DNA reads TGTGCCAGCAAATCTCTAGCGGGGGGGGTTTTGGATGAGCAGTTCTTC.

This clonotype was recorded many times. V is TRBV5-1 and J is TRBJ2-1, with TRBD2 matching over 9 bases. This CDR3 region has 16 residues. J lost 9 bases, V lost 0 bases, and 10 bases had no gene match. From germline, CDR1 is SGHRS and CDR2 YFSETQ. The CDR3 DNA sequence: TGCGCCAGCAGCTTGGTTTCAGGTAGCGGGAGTAGTGAGCAGTTCTTC. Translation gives CASSLVSGSGSSEQFF.

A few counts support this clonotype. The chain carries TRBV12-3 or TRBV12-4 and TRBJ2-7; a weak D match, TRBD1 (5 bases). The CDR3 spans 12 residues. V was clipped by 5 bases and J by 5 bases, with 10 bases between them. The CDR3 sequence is CASSPDSHEQYF. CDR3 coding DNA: TGTGCCAGCAGTCCTGACAGCCACGAGCAGTACTTC.

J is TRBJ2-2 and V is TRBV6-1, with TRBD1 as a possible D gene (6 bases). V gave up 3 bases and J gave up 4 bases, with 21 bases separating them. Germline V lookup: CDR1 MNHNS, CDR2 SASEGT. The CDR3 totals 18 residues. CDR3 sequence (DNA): TGTGCCAGCAGTGACGGGCATGGGAAGGGGGATTCCACCGGGGAGCTGTTTTTT. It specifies CASSDGHGKGDSTGELFF.

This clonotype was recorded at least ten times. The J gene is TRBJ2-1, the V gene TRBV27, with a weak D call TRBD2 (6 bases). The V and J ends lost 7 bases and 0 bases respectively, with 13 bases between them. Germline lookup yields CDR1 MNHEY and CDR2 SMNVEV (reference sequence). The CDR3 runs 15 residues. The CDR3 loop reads CASTPDGSSYNEQFF. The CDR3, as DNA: TGTGCCAGCACCCCGGACGGGAGCTCCTACAATGAGCAGTTCTTC.

This CDR3 is CASSLEYRTNEQFF. The CDR3 bases are TGTGCCAGCAGCTTGGAGTATAGGACCAATGAGCAGTTCTTC. This rearrangement joins TRBV5-8 to TRBJ2-1; D ambiguous. Trimming removed 0 bases at V and 6 bases at J, with 10 bases between. The germline V gene has CDR1 SGHTS and CDR2 YDEGEE. This CDR3 spans 14 amino acids.

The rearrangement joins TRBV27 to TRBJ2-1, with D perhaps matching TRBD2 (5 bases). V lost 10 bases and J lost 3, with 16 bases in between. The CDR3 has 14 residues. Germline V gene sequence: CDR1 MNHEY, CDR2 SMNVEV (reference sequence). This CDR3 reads CATFLLASYNEQFF. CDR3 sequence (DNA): TGTGCCACCTTCCTCCTAGCAAGCTACAATGAGCAGTTCTTC.

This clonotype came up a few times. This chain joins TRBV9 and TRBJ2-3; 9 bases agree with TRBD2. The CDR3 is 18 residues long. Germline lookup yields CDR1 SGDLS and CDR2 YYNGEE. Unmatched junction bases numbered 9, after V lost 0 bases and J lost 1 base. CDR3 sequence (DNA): TGTGCCAGCAGCGTAGGGGTTAGCGGGAGTTTTGGCACAGATACGCAGTATTTT. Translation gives CASSVGVSGSFGTDTQYF.

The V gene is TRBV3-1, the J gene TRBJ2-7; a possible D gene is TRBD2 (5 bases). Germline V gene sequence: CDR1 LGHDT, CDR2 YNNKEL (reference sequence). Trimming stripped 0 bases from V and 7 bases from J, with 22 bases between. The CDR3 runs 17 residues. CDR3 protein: CASSQESGSPAAIEQYF. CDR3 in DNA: TGTGCCAGCAGCCAAGAGAGCGGCTCCCCGGCAGCTATAGAGCAGTACTTC.

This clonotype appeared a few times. CDR3 nucleotide sequence: TGTGCCAGCACCATCCCGGGGGCAGATACGCAGTATTTT. Its translation is CASTIPGADTQYF. The chain links TRBV7-9 to TRBJ2-3; weak D call: TRBD2 (6 bases). Germline lookup yields CDR1 SEHNR and CDR2 FQNEAQ (reference sequence). The CDR3 is 13 amino acids. Trimming removed 7 bases at V and 4 bases at J, with 12 bases between.